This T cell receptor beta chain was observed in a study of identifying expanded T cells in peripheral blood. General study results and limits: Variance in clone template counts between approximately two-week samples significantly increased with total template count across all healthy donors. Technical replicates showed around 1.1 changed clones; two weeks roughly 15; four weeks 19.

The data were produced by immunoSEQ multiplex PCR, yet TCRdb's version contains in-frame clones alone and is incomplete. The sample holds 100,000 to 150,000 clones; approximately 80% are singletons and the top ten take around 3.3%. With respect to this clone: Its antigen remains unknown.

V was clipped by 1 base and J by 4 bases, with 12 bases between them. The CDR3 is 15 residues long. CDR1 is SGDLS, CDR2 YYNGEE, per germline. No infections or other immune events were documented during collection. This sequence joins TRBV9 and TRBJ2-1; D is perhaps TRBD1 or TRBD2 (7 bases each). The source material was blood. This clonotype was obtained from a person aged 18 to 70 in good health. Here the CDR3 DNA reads TGTGCCAGCAGCGTAAGGGAGGGGGCTTACAATGAGCAGTTCTTC. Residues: CASSVREGAYNEQFF.